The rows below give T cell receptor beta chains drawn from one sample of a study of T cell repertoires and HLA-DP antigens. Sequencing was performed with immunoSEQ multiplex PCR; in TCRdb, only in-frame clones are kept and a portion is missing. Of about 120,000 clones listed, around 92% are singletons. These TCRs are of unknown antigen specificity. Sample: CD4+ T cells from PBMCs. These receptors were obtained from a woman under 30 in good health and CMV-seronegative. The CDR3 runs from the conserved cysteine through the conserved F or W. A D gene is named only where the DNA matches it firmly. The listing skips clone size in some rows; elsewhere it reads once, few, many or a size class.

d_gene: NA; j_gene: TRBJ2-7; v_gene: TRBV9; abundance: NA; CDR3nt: TGTGCCAGCAGCGCCGAGGGGGTTTACGAGCAGTACTTC; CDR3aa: CASSAEGVYEQYF
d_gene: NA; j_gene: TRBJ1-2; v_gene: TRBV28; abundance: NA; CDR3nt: TGTGCCAGCACCCCTGGGAACGTTCGGGGCTATGGCTACACCTTC; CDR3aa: CASTPGNVRGYGYTF
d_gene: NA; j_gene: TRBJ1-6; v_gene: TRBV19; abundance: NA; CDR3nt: TGTGCCAGCGAGGACAGTTCAGACCTAAGCTCCTATAATTCACCCCTCCACTTT; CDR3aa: CASEDSSDLSSYNSPLHF
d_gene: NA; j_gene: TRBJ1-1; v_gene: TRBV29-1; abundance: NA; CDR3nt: TGCAGCGTTGCCCGCGTTAGGAACACTGAAGCTTTCTTT; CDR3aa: CSVARVRNTEAFF
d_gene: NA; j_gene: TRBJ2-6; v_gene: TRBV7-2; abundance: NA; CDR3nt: TGTGCCAGCAGCTGGGGTGGCGGGGCCAACGTCCTGACTTTC; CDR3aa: CASSWGGGANVLTF
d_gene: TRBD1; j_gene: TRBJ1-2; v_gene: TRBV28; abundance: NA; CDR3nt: TGTGCCAGCAGTTTAAAAGGGGGACAGGGGGGTGGCTACACCTTC; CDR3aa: CASSLKGGQGGGYTF
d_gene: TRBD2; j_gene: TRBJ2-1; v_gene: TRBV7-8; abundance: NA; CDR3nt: TGTGCCAGCAGCTCCCGGGACTACCAAGCCTTCTTCTCCTACAATGAGCAGTTCTTC; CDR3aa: CASSSRDYQAFFSYNEQFF
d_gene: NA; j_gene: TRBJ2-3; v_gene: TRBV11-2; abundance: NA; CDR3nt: TGTGCCAGCAGCTTTCTGGGACCGTCCACAGATACGCAGTATTTT; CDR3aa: CASSFLGPSTDTQYF
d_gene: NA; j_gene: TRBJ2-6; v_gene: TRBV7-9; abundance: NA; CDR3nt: TGTGCCATGGCGCCGGGACTGACATTCTCTGGGGCCAACGTCCTGACTTTC; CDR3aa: CAMAPGLTFSGANVLTF
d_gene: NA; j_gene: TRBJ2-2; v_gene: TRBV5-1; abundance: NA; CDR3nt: TGCGCCAGCAGCCCCACAGGGCTTGACACCGGGGAGCTGTTTTTT; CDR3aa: CASSPTGLDTGELFF
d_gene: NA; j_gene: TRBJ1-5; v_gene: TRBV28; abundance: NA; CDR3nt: TGTGCCAGCAACTCCCTCCTTGCAGAGTATAGCAATCAGCCCCAGCATTTT; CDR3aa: CASNSLLAEYSNQPQHF
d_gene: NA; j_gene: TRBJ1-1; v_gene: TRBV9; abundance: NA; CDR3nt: TGTGCCAGCAGCCCCTACCAGGGGCGCATCCCTGAAGCTTTCTTT; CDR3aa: CASSPYQGRIPEAFF
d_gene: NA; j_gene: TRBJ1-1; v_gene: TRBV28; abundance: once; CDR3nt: TGTGCCAGCAGTTTATCCAGGACTGAAGCTTTCTTT; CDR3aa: CASSLSRTEAFF
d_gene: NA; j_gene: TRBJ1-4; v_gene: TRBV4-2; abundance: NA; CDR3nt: TGTGCCAGCAGCCGCACATTGGGGGATAATGAAAAACTGTTTTTT; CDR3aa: CASSRTLGDNEKLFF
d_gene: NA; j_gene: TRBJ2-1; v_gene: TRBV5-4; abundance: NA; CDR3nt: TGTGCCAGCAGCTCCGCGGTTAGGGCGGACGCCAATGAGCAGTTCTTC; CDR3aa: CASSSAVRADANEQFF
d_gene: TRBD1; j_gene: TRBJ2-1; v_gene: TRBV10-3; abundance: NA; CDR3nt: TGTGCCATCAGTGGGACAGGGGGCGCACGGTTATACGAGCAGTTCTTC; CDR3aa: CAISGTGGARLYEQFF
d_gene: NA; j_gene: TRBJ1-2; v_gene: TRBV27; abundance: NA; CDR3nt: TGTGCCAGCAGTTTCGCAGGCCCCGGGGGCTACACCTTC; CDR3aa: CASSFAGPGGYTF
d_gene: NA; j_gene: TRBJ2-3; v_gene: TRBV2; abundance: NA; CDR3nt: TGTGCCAGCAGCGCGGGACAGATAGGCACAGATACGCAGTATTTT; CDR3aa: CASSAGQIGTDTQYF
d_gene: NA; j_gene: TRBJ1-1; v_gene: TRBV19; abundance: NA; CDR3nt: TGTGCCAGTAGTATAGGAAGACAGGCCAAGGGGAACACTGAAGCTTTCTTT; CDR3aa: CASSIGRQAKGNTEAFF
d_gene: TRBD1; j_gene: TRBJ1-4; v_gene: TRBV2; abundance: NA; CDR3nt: TGTGCCAGCAGGAACTGGGACAGGGGGAACTCTGAAAAACTGTTTTTT; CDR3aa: CASRNWDRGNSEKLFF
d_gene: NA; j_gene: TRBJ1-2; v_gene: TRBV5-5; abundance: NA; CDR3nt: TGTGCCAGCAGCTTGAGGGCCGCGGGGAACTATGGCTACACCTTC; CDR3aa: CASSLRAAGNYGYTF
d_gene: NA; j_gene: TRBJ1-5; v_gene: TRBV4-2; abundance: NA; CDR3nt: TGTGCCAGCAGCCAAGATCGTGCCGGGAACGTAGGCAATCAGCCCCAGCATTTT; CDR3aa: CASSQDRAGNVGNQPQHF
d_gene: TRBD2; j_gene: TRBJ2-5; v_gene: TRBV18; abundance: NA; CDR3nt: TGTGCCAGCTCACCATTAGGCCCGGGCGGGGGTGACCAAGAGACCCAGTACTTC; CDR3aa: CASSPLGPGGGDQETQYF
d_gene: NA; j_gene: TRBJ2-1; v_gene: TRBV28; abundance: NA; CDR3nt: TGTGCCAGCAGTTTATTACAGGGAGAGCAGTTCTTC; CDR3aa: CASSLLQGEQFF
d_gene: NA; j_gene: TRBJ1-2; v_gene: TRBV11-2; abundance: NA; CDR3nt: TGTGCCAGCAGCTTAGATCTCCTTTCTGGCTACACCTTC; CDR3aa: CASSLDLLSGYTF
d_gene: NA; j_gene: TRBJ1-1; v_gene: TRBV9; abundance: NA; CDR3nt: TGTGCCAGCAGCGTAACAACCACTTTGAACACTGAAGCTTTCTTT; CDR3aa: CASSVTTTLNTEAFF
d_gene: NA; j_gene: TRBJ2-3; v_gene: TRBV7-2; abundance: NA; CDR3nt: TGTGCCAGCAGCTTAGGTTCGTCGGTAGATACGCAGTATTTT; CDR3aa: CASSLGSSVDTQYF
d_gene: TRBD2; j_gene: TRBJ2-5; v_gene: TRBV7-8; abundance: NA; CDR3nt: TGTGCCAGCAGCCCCCGGGGGGGGCCAGAGACCCAGTACTTC; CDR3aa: CASSPRGGPETQYF
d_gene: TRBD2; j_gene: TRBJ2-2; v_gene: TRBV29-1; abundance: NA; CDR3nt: TGCAGCGTTGCCCGGTTGGGCGGGAGGGGGGCCGGGGAGCTGTTTTTT; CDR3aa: CSVARLGGRGAGELFF
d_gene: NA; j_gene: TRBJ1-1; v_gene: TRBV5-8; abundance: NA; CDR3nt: TGTGCCAGCAGCTTGGGACATCGGAACACTGAAGCTTTCTTT; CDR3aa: CASSLGHRNTEAFF
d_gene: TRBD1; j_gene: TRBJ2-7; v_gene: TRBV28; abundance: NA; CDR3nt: TGTGCCAGCAGTTTATGGGGGACAGATGCAGCCTACGAGCAGTACTTC; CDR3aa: CASSLWGTDAAYEQYF
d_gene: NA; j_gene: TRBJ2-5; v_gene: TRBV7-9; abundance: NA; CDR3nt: TGTGCCAGCAGCTTAGGGTCCGGGGTGCGTTCGGAGACCCAGTACTTC; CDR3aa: CASSLGSGVRSETQYF
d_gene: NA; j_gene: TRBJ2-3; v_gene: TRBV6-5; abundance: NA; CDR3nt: TGTGCCAGCAGTCCCCCCGGCACAGATACGCAGTATTTT; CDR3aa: CASSPPGTDTQYF
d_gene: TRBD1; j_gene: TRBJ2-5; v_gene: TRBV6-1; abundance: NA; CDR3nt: TGTGCCAGCAGGCATGGGGACAGGGGGGGGGAGACCCAGTACTTC; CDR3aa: CASRHGDRGGETQYF
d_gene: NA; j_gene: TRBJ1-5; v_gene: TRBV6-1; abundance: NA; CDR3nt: TGTGCCGCCGGGAGGGACATAGTCAATCAGCCCCAGCATTTT; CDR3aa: CAAGRDIVNQPQHF
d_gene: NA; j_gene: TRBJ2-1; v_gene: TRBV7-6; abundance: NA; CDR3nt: TGTGCCAGCAGCCCTAGTGTGGATCGGGTGAGGGCCCGGTACAATGAGCAGTTCTTC; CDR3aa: CASSPSVDRVRARYNEQFF
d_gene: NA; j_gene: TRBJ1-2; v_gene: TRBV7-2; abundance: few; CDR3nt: TGTGCCAGCAGCTTAGCGGCAGGCCTCTATGGCTACACCTTC; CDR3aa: CASSLAAGLYGYTF
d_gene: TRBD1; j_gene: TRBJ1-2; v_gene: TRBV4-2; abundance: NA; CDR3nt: TGTGCCAGCACCGGGACAGGGGGCCTTAACTATGGCTACACCTTC; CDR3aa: CASTGTGGLNYGYTF
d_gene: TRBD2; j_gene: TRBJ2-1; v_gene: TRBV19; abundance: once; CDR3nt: TGTGCCAGTTCCCTTAGCGGGAGCTCCTACAATGAGCAGTTCTTC; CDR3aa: CASSLSGSSYNEQFF
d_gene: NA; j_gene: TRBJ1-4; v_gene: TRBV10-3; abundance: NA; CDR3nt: TGTGCCATCAGTGAGTCGATTGCCGCCGGGGGTGAAAAACTGTTTTTT; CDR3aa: CAISESIAAGGEKLFF
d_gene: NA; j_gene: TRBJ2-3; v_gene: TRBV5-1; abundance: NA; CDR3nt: TGCGCCAGCAGCTTGGAACCTAGCGGCACAGATACGCAGTATTTT; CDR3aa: CASSLEPSGTDTQYF
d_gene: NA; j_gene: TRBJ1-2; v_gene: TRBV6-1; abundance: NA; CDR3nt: TGTGCCAGCAGTGCGGGGGTCGACTATGGCTACACCTTC; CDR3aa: CASSAGVDYGYTF
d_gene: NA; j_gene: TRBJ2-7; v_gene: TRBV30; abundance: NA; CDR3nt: TGTGCCTGGAGTGGCGGGGCCTTAGGTGGGCAGTACTTC; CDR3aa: CAWSGGALGGQYF
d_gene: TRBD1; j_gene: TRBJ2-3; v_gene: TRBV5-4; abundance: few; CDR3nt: TGTGCCAGCAGCCCGGGTGGGGGACAGCGCACAGATACGCAGTATTTT; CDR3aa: CASSPGGGQRTDTQYF
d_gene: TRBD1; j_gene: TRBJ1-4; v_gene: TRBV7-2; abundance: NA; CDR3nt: TGTGCCAGCAGCTGGACAGGGTACAATGAAAAACTGTTTTTT; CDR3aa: CASSWTGYNEKLFF
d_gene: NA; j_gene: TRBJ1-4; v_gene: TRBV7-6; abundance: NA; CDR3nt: TGTGCCAGCAGCGGTAATTCTAATGAAAAACTGTTTTTT; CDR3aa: CASSGNSNEKLFF
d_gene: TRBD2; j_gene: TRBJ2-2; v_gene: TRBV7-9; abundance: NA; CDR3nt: TGTGCTACCGGGACTAGCGCCTTGAACACCGGGGAGCTGTTTTTT; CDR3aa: CATGTSALNTGELFF
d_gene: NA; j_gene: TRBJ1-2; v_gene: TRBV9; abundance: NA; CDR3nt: TGTGCCAGCAGCGTAGCTGGTGGCTACACCTTC; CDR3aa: CASSVAGGYTF
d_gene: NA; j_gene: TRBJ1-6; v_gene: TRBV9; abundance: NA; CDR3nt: TGTGCCAGCAGCGTAAGGGGAGGGCCCCTCCACTTT; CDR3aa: CASSVRGGPLHF
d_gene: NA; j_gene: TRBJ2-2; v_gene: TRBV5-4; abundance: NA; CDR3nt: TGTGCCAGCAGCCCTGGAGGCAGGGGGGCCGGGGAGCTGTTTTTT; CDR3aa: CASSPGGRGAGELFF
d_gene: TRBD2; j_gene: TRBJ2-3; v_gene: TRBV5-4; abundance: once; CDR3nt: TGTGCCAGCAGACGCGGGACTAGCGGGAGAGAAGATACGCAGTATTTT; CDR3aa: CASRRGTSGREDTQYF
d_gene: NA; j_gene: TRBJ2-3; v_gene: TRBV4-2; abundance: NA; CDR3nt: TGTGCCAGCAGCCTGGGACCCGGGGCCAGCACAGATACGCAGTATTTT; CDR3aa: CASSLGPGASTDTQYF
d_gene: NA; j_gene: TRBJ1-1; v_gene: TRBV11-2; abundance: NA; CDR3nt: TGTGCCAGCAGCTTAGCCGGAGGCAACACTGAAGCTTTCTTT; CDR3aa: CASSLAGGNTEAFF
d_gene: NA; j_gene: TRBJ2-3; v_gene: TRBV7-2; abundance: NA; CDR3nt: TGTGCCAGCAGCTTAAGAGTGGGTTCGGAGGATACGCAGTATTTT; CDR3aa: CASSLRVGSEDTQYF
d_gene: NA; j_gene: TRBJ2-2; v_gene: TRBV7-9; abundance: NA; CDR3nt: TGTGCCAGCAGCTTAAAGCCCCCGGGGAGACGCCCGAACACCGGGGAGCTGTTTTTT; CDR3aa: CASSLKPPGRRPNTGELFF
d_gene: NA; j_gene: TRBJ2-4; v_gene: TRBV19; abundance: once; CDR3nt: TGTGCCAGTGGCCGTCGAGAGGGGTGGGAAAACATTCAGTACTTC; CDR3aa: CASGRREGWENIQYF
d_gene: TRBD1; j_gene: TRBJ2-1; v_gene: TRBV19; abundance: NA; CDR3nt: TGTGCCAGTAGTATCGGGACAGTGGGCATCAATGAGCAGTTCTTC; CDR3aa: CASSIGTVGINEQFF